This T cell receptor (beta chain) was captured in a study of regulatory T cells in long-lasting Graves disease. In building TCR beta libraries, iRepertoire HTBI primers were used together with Arm-PCR of CDR3 regions. TCRdb reanalysed the multiplex PCR reads using MiXCR and keeps one entry per CDR3 protein. The sample lists over 250,000 distinct CDR3 sequences; roughly 21% were seen once. V lost 4 bases and J lost 4; bases outside the gene matches: 6. Germline V lookup: CDR1 MNHEY, CDR2 SMNVEV (reference sequence). The CDR3 spans 15 residues. The table lists this clonotype with many counts. Sample time point: persistent/refractory GD, antithyroid drugs over 5 years with positive TRAb. The authors made the TCR library using RNA they extracted from PBMCs.

V gene TRBV27 combines with J gene TRBJ1-5; TRBD1 agrees at 8 bases. The origin of this receptor is a female donor with Graves disease. The sequences come from peripheral blood mononuclear cells (PBMCs), collected when the disease was refractory, from a patient treated with antithyroid drugs. This CDR3 reads CASSSGQGHNQPQHF. The CDR3 DNA is TGTGCCAGCAGTTCTGGACAGGGTCATAATCAGCCCCAGCATTTT.